One sample yielded the 28 T cell receptor beta chains listed below, sequenced in a study of T-cell memory formation after mild COVID-19. TCRdb fed the 5' RACE reads into MiXCR, producing one record per CDR3 protein. The sample carries 540,000 or so distinct CDR3 sequences, roughly 22% recorded once. Material for sequencing was PBMCs or a T cell subset sorted from them (not recorded which). The receptors were gathered from an adult woman who had mild COVID-19 (a few samples of this study predate the infection). Cell type and time point are not known.

The genes are TRBV28 and TRBJ2-1, with TRBD1 identical over 7 bases. V shed 9 bases and J 6 bases; nucleotides not matched to a gene: 8. This CDR3 is built from 13 residues. CDR1 is MDHEN and CDR2 is SYDVKM in the germline V gene. CDR3 region: CASTTGALNEQFF. The DNA of the CDR3 is TGTGCCAGTACTACAGGGGCCCTCAATGAGCAGTTCTTC.

A few counts support this clonotype. The chain combines TRBV7-8 with TRBJ2-7; the D is unclear. CDR1 is SGHVS, CDR2 FQNEAQ, per germline. The CDR3 length is 14 residues. V was shortened by 1 base and J by 6 bases, with 13 bases between the two germline ends. The CDR3 is CASSLDGRVGEQYF. CDR3 sequence (DNA): TGTGCCAGCAGCTTAGATGGAAGGGTGGGCGAGCAGTACTTC.

This clonotype appeared a few times. V and J are TRBV2 and TRBJ2-7, with a tentative D call TRBD2 (7 bases). The length of the CDR3 is 14 residues. Germline-derived CDR1 and CDR2 are SNHLY and FYNNEI. V dropped 5 bases and J dropped 0 bases, with 11 bases sitting between them. DNA for the CDR3: TGTGCCAGCAGTCTGCGGGGGCCCTCCTACGAGCAGTACTTC. This encodes CASSLRGPSYEQYF.

In its sample, this clonotype was seen a few times. The chain joins TRBV12-3 or TRBV12-4 to TRBJ2-1; TRBD2 aligns across 10 bases. The junction had 8 bases not matched to a gene; V was cut back by 6 bases and J by 6 bases. This CDR3 is built from 15 residues. DNA of the CDR3: TGTGCCAGCAGGCGGACTAGCGGAGGGATCAATGAGCAGTTCTTC. It is translated as CASRRTSGGINEQFF.

This clonotype was observed a few times. The V gene is TRBV4-2, the J gene TRBJ2-7; 10 nucleotides align to TRBD1. The V segment lost 5 bases and the J segment 0 bases; nucleotides outside the gene matches: 7. The germline V gene has CDR1 LGHNA and CDR2 YNFKEQ. This CDR3 comprises 16 residues. The CDR3 reads CASSKRQGARSYEQYF. CDR3 bases: TGTGCCAGCAGCAAGAGACAGGGGGCGCGCTCCTACGAGCAGTACTTC.

The V gene is TRBV6-2 or TRBV6-3, the J gene TRBJ2-1; 9 bases are shared with TRBD2. The CDR3 loop spans 14 amino acids. The germline CDR1 and CDR2 sequences are MNHEY and SVGEGT. The V and J ends lost 5 bases and 10 bases, in that order; junction bases with no gene match: 9. The CDR3 sequence is CASSRPGLADEQFF. CDR3 sequence (DNA): TGTGCCAGCAGTCGACCGGGACTAGCAGACGAGCAGTTCTTC.

The count of this clonotype is one. V usage is TRBV29-1 and J usage is TRBJ2-2, with TRBD2 matching over 12 bases. V shed 6 bases and J 2 bases; nucleotides not matched to a gene: 7. This CDR3 has 16 residues. Germline CDR1 SQVTM, CDR2 ANQGSEA. The CDR3 spells CSVTPLAGGNTGELFF. CDR3 nucleotide sequence: TGCAGCGTGACCCCACTAGCGGGGGGAAACACCGGGGAGCTGTTTTTT.

V gene TRBV7-2 combines with J gene TRBJ1-2; the D gene is possibly TRBD1 (6 bases). Germline assignment: CDR1 SGHTA and CDR2 FQGNSA. Trimming left V 4 bases short and J 9 bases short, with 18 bases between. The CDR3 runs to 14 residues. The DNA for the CDR3 is TGTGCCAGCAGCTCGGCAGGGGCCTCCGGGAGCTACACCTTC. Translated: CASSSAGASGSYTF.

This clonotype came up a few times. The chain has TRBV20-1 and TRBJ2-7; maybe TRBD1 (6 bases). The CDR3 contains 13 residues. CDR1 and CDR2 from the germline V gene are DFQATT and SNEGSKA (reference sequence). Trimming left V 7 bases short and J 0 bases short, with 13 bases between. CDR3 loop: CSGRQQGSYEQYF. CDR3 coding DNA: TGCAGTGGGCGCCAACAGGGCTCCTACGAGCAGTACTTC.

There are a few counts of this clonotype. The chain links TRBV4-3 to TRBJ2-2; 8 bases line up with TRBD2. Germline V gene data show CDR1 as LGHNA and CDR2 as YSLEER. Unmatched junction bases numbered 7, after V lost 0 bases and J lost 4 bases. The CDR3 loop spans 17 amino acids. For the CDR3, the DNA is TGCGCCAGCAGCCAAGATCCAGCGGGAGCCCCCACCGGGGAGCTGTTTTTT. Translating gives CASSQDPAGAPTGELFF.

This clonotype was seen more than once but under ten times. J is TRBJ2-5 and V is TRBV24-1; 8 bases agree with TRBD1. Looked up from germline, CDR1 is KGHDR and CDR2 is SFDVKD. J was trimmed by 5 bases and V by 5 bases; bases with no gene match: 6. The CDR3 spans 14 residues. DNA for the CDR3: TGTGCCACCAGTGGGACAGGGAGTCGGGAGACCCAGTACTTC. It encodes CATSGTGSRETQYF.

This clonotype was recorded a few times. This chain joins TRBV12-3 or TRBV12-4 and TRBJ2-2; D possibly uses TRBD1 or TRBD2 (5 bases each). The V end was cut by 4 bases, the J end by 0 bases, with 12 bases between. This CDR3 is built from 16 residues. The CDR3: CASSSGAGTNTGELFF. The CDR3 DNA is TGTGCCAGCAGTTCCGGGGCAGGGACGAACACCGGGGAGCTGTTTTTT.

This clonotype was seen only a few times. CDR3 sequence: CASSRETGLTNEQFF. Here the CDR3 DNA reads TGTGCCAGCAGTCGAGAAACAGGGCTCACCAATGAGCAGTTCTTC. This rearrangement joins TRBV12-3 or TRBV12-4 to TRBJ2-1; TRBD1 is a possible D gene (6 bases). CDR3 length: 15 residues. V was pared by 5 bases and J by 6 bases, with 17 bases between.

This clonotype has more than one count but fewer than ten. The V call is TRBV6-1, the J call TRBJ2-7; possible D gene TRBD2, 6 bases. V was cut by 2 bases and J by 3 bases, with 8 bases left in between. CDR3 length: 13 amino acids. Germline V gene sequence: CDR1 MNHNS, CDR2 SASEGT. CDR3 residues: CASSEQGGYEQYF. The DNA for the CDR3 is TGTGCCAGCAGTGAACAGGGAGGCTACGAGCAGTACTTC.

The J gene is TRBJ2-7, the V gene TRBV20-1, with D tentatively TRBD1 or TRBD2 (5 bases each). Germline V CDR1 and CDR2: DFQATT, SNEGSKA (reference sequence). The CDR3 is 15 amino acids. The V and J ends lost 3 bases and 2 bases respectively, with 17 bases between them. The CDR3 loop reads CSARPGTLHTYEQYF. CDR3 nucleotides: TGCAGTGCTAGGCCAGGGACCCTACACACCTACGAGCAGTACTTC.

The chain has TRBV6-5 and TRBJ1-1, with no clear D. Germline CDR1 MNHEY, CDR2 SVGAGI. The CDR3 covers 13 residues. Trimming shortened V by 4 bases and J by 6 bases, and 12 bases separated the two germline ends. CDR3 in amino acids: CASSLTQTPEAFF. The DNA for the CDR3 is TGTGCCAGCAGTTTAACTCAAACGCCTGAAGCTTTCTTT.

CDR3 protein: CASSVGDPNEQFF. The CDR3 DNA sequence: TGTGCCAGCAGCGTAGGCGATCCCAATGAGCAGTTCTTC. The chain couples TRBV9 to TRBJ2-1; D call uncertain. V lost 0 bases and J 6 bases, leaving 7 bases between the germline ends. The V gene's germline CDR1 is SGDLS and CDR2 YYNGEE. This CDR3 has 13 residues.

This clonotype showed up just a few times. The V gene is TRBV21-1, the J gene TRBJ2-7; TRBD1 is the table's D call, not checked against the DNA. TRBV21-1 is designated a pseudogene. The length of the CDR3 is 14 residues. CDR3 loop: CASSKARDHYEQYF. DNA for the CDR3: TGTGCCAGCAGCAAAGCGCGGGACCACTACGAGCAGTACTTC.

V and J are TRBV5-1 and TRBJ2-5; D not resolved. Deletions cut 0 bases from V and 2 bases from J, with 17 bases between. Germline V gene sequence: CDR1 SGHRS, CDR2 YFSETQ. The CDR3 runs 17 residues. Here the CDR3 DNA reads TGCGCCAGCAGCTTGGTTACCGTCACCCCGAAACAAGAGACCCAGTACTTC. This codes for CASSLVTVTPKQETQYF.

This clonotype was recorded a few times. The chain combines TRBV5-1 with TRBJ2-7; D may correspond to TRBD1 or TRBD2 (6 bases each). The length of the CDR3 is 14 residues. The germline gives CDR1 SGHRS, CDR2 YFSETQ. Trimming cost V 0 bases and J 6 bases, with 13 bases left between them. This chain's CDR3 is CASSLGGASSEQYF. For the CDR3, the DNA is TGCGCCAGCAGCTTGGGGGGGGCATCGTCCGAGCAGTACTTC.

CDR3 nucleotides: TGCGCCAGCAGCCAAGATTTCTCAGGGAGCATGAACACTGAAGCTTTCTTT. As protein: CASSQDFSGSMNTEAFF. The V and J genes are TRBV4-3 and TRBJ1-1; the D gene is possibly TRBD1 (5 bases). The germline V gene encodes CDR1 LGHNA and CDR2 YSLEER. This CDR3 has 17 amino acids. Trimming cost V 0 bases and J 0 bases, with 14 bases left between them.

The rearrangement joins TRBV5-1 to TRBJ2-5, with 7 bases lining up with TRBD1. Germline CDR1 reads SGHRS; CDR2 reads YFSETQ. V lost 1 base to trimming and J lost 3 bases; unmatched junction nucleotides: 6. The CDR3 totals 15 residues. The CDR3 coding sequence is TGCGCCAGCAGCTTGACAGGGGTGTGGGAAGAGACCCAGTACTTC. Protein sequence: CASSLTGVWEETQYF.

This sequence joins TRBV12-3 or TRBV12-4 and TRBJ2-1, with D possibly being TRBD2 (5 bases). The V end lost 5 bases, the J end lost 4 bases, and 18 bases lay between the germline ends. The CDR3 runs to 16 residues. Written as DNA, the CDR3 is TGTGCCAGCAGTCGAGGGCCTCGTGGATCGTACAATGAGCAGTTCTTC. Translating gives CASSRGPRGSYNEQFF.

The genes are TRBV6-5 and TRBJ2-6; 9 bases match TRBD2. V trimming: 6 bases; J trimming: 3 bases; junction bases outside the gene matches: 3. CDR3 length: 15 residues. The germline gives CDR1 MNHEY, CDR2 SVGAGI. CDR3 in DNA: TGTGCCAGCAGCCAGCGGGAGGATGGGGCCAACGTCCTGACTTTC. Encoded protein: CASSQREDGANVLTF.

This sequence joins TRBV6-2 or TRBV6-3 and TRBJ2-1; D might be TRBD2 (6 bases). Germline CDR1 and CDR2: MNHEY and SVGEGT. The CDR3 consists of 15 residues. Trimming pared 7 bases from V and 0 bases from J, leaving 13 bases between. This CDR3 reads CASTRRGGSYNEQFF. As DNA, the CDR3 is TGTGCCAGCACCCGGAGGGGAGGCTCCTACAATGAGCAGTTCTTC.

This clonotype has a count of ten or more. The V and J genes are TRBV5-1 and TRBJ2-1; no firm D call. Trimming cost V 0 bases and J 3 bases, with 7 bases left between them. The CDR3 length is 14 residues. Per germline, CDR1 SGHRS and CDR2 YFSETQ. In nucleotides, the CDR3 is TGCGCCAGCAGCTTGGACCCCAGCTACAATGAGCAGTTCTTC. Amino acids: CASSLDPSYNEQFF. The full variable domain, in which reference TRBV5-1 and TRBJ2-1 provide the parts outside the CDR3, is KAGVTQTPRYLIKTRGQQVTLSCSPISGHRSVSWYQQTPGQGLQFLFEYFSETQRNKGNFPGRFSGRQFSNSRSEMNVSTLELGDSALYLCASSLDPSYNEQFFGPGTRLTVL.

Of note for this clonotype: The CDR3 ends on some other residue instead of the conserved phenylalanine or tryptophan, so this is likely a read error. The CDR3 protein is CASSMSSGAYEQYI. Written as DNA, the CDR3 is TGTGCCAGCAGCATGTCTAGCGGGGCATACGAGCAGTACATC. The gene calls are TRBV9 and TRBJ2-7, with 9 bases matching TRBD2. CDR3 length: 14 residues. Per the germline V gene, CDR1 is SGDLS and CDR2 is YYNGEE. V dropped 4 bases and J dropped 4; count of bases not matched to a gene: 6.

The rearrangement joins TRBV5-1 to TRBJ2-2; 15 nucleotides agree with TRBD2. The germline V gene has CDR1 SGHRS and CDR2 YFSETQ. This CDR3 contains 16 residues. V trimming: 4 bases; J trimming: 7 bases; junction bases outside the gene matches: 5. CDR3 region: CASSVPGLAGGGELFF. The CDR3 DNA is TGCGCCAGCAGCGTACCGGGACTAGCGGGAGGCGGGGAGCTGTTTTTT.